A single sample is the source of the 27 T cell receptor beta chains below, sequenced in a study of T cell repertoires in cytomegalovirus infection. In TCRdb, the reads were re-called with MiXCR into one record per CDR3 protein. The sample has tens of thousands of distinct CDR3 sequences, 20% seen once. Which antigens these TCRs recognize remains unknown. The sequences come from CD8+ T cells from cultured PBMCs, collected from culture after CMV antigen stimulation. The receptors were sampled from a human donor in good health (CMV status not recorded). Some clones in this sample may be carry-over from other donors' samples.

With respect to this clonotype: Sequence at one end of the junction differs from germline and may be a read error. The V gene is TRBV6-2 or TRBV6-3, the J gene TRBJ2-5; weak D call: TRBD2 (6 bases). The CDR3 covers 15 residues. Germline V CDR1 and CDR2: MNHEY, SVGEGT. CDR3 sequence: CDSTLRRDGKETQYF. CDR3 coding DNA: TGTGACAGCACCCTCAGGCGGGACGGGAAAGAGACCCAGTACTTC.

V gene TRBV7-8 combines with J gene TRBJ2-1; the match to TRBD2 covers 12 bases. Germline values: CDR1 SGHVS, CDR2 FQNEAQ. The CDR3 is 15 residues long. The trim removed 0 bases at V and 8 bases at J, leaving 2 bases unmatched. The CDR3 spells CASSLALAGGDEQFF. The CDR3, as DNA: TGTGCCAGCAGCTTAGCCCTAGCGGGAGGGGATGAGCAGTTCTTC.

The chain links TRBV27 to TRBJ2-1, with 10 positions matching TRBD2. In germline, CDR1 is MNHEY, CDR2 SMNVEV (reference sequence). With 7 bases clipped from V and 3 bases from J, the junction kept 9 bases outside the gene matches. The CDR3 length is 16 residues. This CDR3 is CASNTRGTSVYNEQFF. CDR3 DNA sequence: TGTGCCAGCAATACCCGAGGGACTAGCGTCTACAATGAGCAGTTCTTC.

The V call is TRBV19, the J call TRBJ2-2; 8 bases are a match to TRBD2. This CDR3 contains 16 residues. Germline values: CDR1 LNHDA, CDR2 SQIVND (reference sequence). Trimming removed 7 bases from V and 0 bases from J; junction bases left unmatched: 7. In DNA form, the CDR3 reads TGTGCCAGTAACCCTAGAGCGGGGGCGAACACCGGGGAGCTGTTTTTT. This gives the protein CASNPRAGANTGELFF.

This chain uses TRBV4-3 with TRBJ2-5; 9 nucleotides match TRBD2. The germline gives CDR1 LGHNA, CDR2 YSLEER. CDR3 length: 13 amino acids. V shed 6 bases, J shed 2 bases, and the junction held 1 base outside the gene matches. CDR3 nucleotide sequence: TGCGCCAGCAGGGCGGGGGGGCAAGAGACCCAGTACTTC. Protein product: CASRAGGQETQYF.

The chain recombines TRBV7-3 with TRBJ2-3; TRBD2 matches 8 bases. J gave up 6 bases and V 1 base, and 12 bases lay outside the gene matches. Germline CDR1 is SGHTA and CDR2 is FQGTGA. CDR3 length equals 17 residues. The CDR3 DNA reads as TGTGCCAGCAGCTTAAACCCCAACGGGGGGGCCTCTGATACGCAGTATTTT. Translating gives CASSLNPNGGASDTQYF.

This clonotype appeared a few times. The chain joins TRBV6-6 to TRBJ1-2; D unclear. The CDR3 spans 15 residues. Trimming removed 5 bases from V and 3 bases from J, with 16 bases in between. The germline V gene encodes CDR1 MNHNY and CDR2 SVGAGI (reference sequence). The CDR3 is CASSAPGVIYYGYTF. CDR3 nucleotide sequence: TGTGCCAGCAGTGCCCCCGGGGTAATCTACTATGGCTACACCTTC.

This chain joins TRBV7-2 and TRBJ1-2; D perhaps matches TRBD1 (6 bases). The germline CDR1 and CDR2 sequences are SGHTA and FQGNSA. The CDR3 runs 13 residues. V lost 3 bases and J 8 bases, leaving 13 bases between the germline ends. CDR3 sequence reads: CASSFLGGGGYTF. The DNA for the CDR3 is TGTGCCAGCAGCTTTTTGGGGGGGGGCGGCTACACCTTC.

CDR3 residues: CASSQASDRVTYEQYF. The CDR3 coding sequence is TGCGCCAGCAGCCAAGCTTCGGACAGGGTCACCTACGAGCAGTACTTC. V usage is TRBV4-1 and J usage is TRBJ2-7; 8 bases are shared with TRBD1. Unmatched junction bases numbered 7, after V lost 1 base and J lost 2 bases. The germline gives CDR1 MGHRA, CDR2 YSYEKL. The CDR3 length is 16 residues.

This clonotype was seen a few times. The chain links TRBV7-8 to TRBJ2-1; D uncertain. V was clipped by 8 bases and J by 9 bases, with 11 bases between them. Germline V CDR1 and CDR2: SGHVS, FQNEAQ. This CDR3 comprises 11 residues. CDR3 DNA: TGTGCCAGCCTATTCTCGGGTGAGCAGTTCTTC. It is translated as CASLFSGEQFF.

The sample holds a few counts of this clonotype. The rearrangement joins TRBV7-2 to TRBJ2-5; tentatively, D is TRBD2 (5 bases). The germline V gene encodes CDR1 SGHTA and CDR2 FQGNSA. This CDR3 is built from 15 residues. V lost 2 bases and J lost 5, with 15 bases in between. CDR3 region: CASSLNKRLLETQYF. The CDR3 DNA is TGTGCCAGCAGCTTAAACAAGCGGCTGCTGGAGACCCAGTACTTC.

The V and J genes are TRBV7-8 and TRBJ2-5; no clear D gene. The CDR3 length is 15 residues. V gave up 2 bases and J gave up 3 bases, with 13 bases separating them. Germline CDR1 and CDR2: SGHVS and FQNEAQ. The CDR3, as DNA: TGTGCCAGCAGCTTATTTAGCCGGCCAAAAGAGACCCAGTACTTC. Its translation: CASSLFSRPKETQYF.

This clonotype appeared a few times. The chain uses TRBV7-2 and TRBJ1-3; D gene ambiguous. V was clipped by 5 bases and J by 1 base, with 9 bases between them. Per the germline V gene, CDR1 is SGHTA and CDR2 is FQGNSA. This CDR3 comprises 14 residues. As DNA, the CDR3 is TGTGCCAGCAGCCGGGCAGGTTCTGGAAACACCATATATTTT. It yields the protein CASSRAGSGNTIYF. Filled out from reference TRBV7-2 and TRBJ1-3, the complete variable domain reads GAGVSQSPSNKVTEKGKDVELRCDPISGHTALYWYRQSLGQGLEFLIYFQGNSAPDKSGLPSDRFSAERTGGSVSTLTIQRTQQEDSAVYLCASSRAGSGNTIYFGEGSWLTVV.

This clonotype occurred a few times. This chain links TRBV27 with TRBJ2-1; D is unresolved. V was cut by 0 bases and J by 5 bases, with 8 bases left in between. Germline CDR1 MNHEY, CDR2 SMNVEV (reference sequence). This CDR3 is 14 amino acids long. This chain's CDR3 is CASSLSFWDNEQFF. CDR3 in DNA: TGTGCCAGCAGTTTATCTTTCTGGGACAATGAGCAGTTCTTC.

This clonotype appeared a single time. V and J are TRBV27 and TRBJ2-3, with D hard to call. From germline, CDR1 is MNHEY and CDR2 SMNVEV (reference sequence). V was cut by 3 bases and J by 1 base, with 8 bases left in between. This CDR3 has 14 residues. Here the CDR3 DNA reads TGTGCCAGCAGTTTCGAGAACGGCACAGATACGCAGTATTTT. This gives the protein CASSFENGTDTQYF.

The V gene is TRBV19, the J gene TRBJ2-1, with D perhaps TRBD2 (6 bases). The CDR3 covers 14 residues. The germline V gene has CDR1 LNHDA and CDR2 SQIVND (reference sequence). Trimming left V 5 bases short and J 4 bases short, with 12 bases between. The CDR3 DNA sequence: TGTGCCAGTAGTCCCCGGACTAAGTACAATGAGCAGTTCTTC. The encoded protein is CASSPRTKYNEQFF.

The CDR3 reads CASSFFRVDIGELFF. CDR3 bases: TGTGCCAGCAGTTTTTTCAGGGTGGATATCGGGGAGCTGTTTTTT. This chain links TRBV12-3 or TRBV12-4 with TRBJ2-2; D is perhaps TRBD1 (5 bases). Trimming took off 3 bases at V and 7 bases at J, with 15 bases between the two ends. CDR3 length: 15 residues.

V is TRBV7-9 and J is TRBJ2-7; 10 bases fit TRBD2. Unmatched junction bases numbered 6, after V lost 10 bases and J lost 6 bases. There are 12 residues in the CDR3. Germline V CDR1 and CDR2: SEHNR, FQNEAQ (reference sequence). The CDR3 loop is CATRLAGVEQYF. The CDR3 region has the DNA TGTGCCACCCGGCTAGCGGGAGTCGAGCAGTACTTC.

This chain connects TRBV20-1 to TRBJ2-1; 11 bases fit TRBD2. Trimming removed 4 bases from V and 3 bases from J; junction bases left unmatched: 2. Germline values: CDR1 DFQATT, CDR2 SNEGSKA (reference sequence). The CDR3 has 14 residues. CDR3 region: CSAKTSGDYNEQFF. In nucleotides, the CDR3 is TGCAGTGCTAAGACTAGCGGGGACTACAATGAGCAGTTCTTC.

Sample share makes this clonotype medium-sized (0.01 to 0.1%). V gene TRBV7-7 combines with J gene TRBJ2-2; D unclear. The V end was cut by 1 base, the J end by 7 bases, with 10 bases between. Germline V gene data show CDR1 as SSHAT and CDR2 as FNYEAQ (reference sequence). This CDR3 region has 14 residues. The CDR3 here is CASSLDPESGELFF. The CDR3 bases are TGTGCCAGCAGCTTAGACCCGGAGAGCGGGGAGCTGTTTTTT.

V gene TRBV7-8 combines with J gene TRBJ2-7; 9 positions match TRBD1. Germline V gene sequence: CDR1 SGHVS, CDR2 FQNEAQ. The CDR3 consists of 14 residues. J lost 2 bases, V lost 6 bases, and 5 bases had no gene match. CDR3 region: CASRSTGGTYEQYF. CDR3 bases: TGTGCCAGCAGGTCGACAGGGGGGACCTACGAGCAGTACTTC.

The chain recombines TRBV6-5 with TRBJ1-5; TRBD1 might be the D (5 bases). Trimming stripped 4 bases from V and 3 bases from J, with 10 bases between. The CDR3 is 14 amino acids. Germline V lookup: CDR1 MNHEY, CDR2 SVGAGI. In DNA form, the CDR3 reads TGTGCCAGCAGTTTGCGGGGGAACAATCAGCCCCAGCATTTT. Its protein is CASSLRGNNQPQHF.

The chain combines TRBV7-6 with TRBJ1-5; D gene unclear. CDR3 length: 13 residues. The V gene's germline CDR1 is SGHVS and CDR2 FNYEAQ. V lost 5 bases and J 0 bases, leaving 5 bases between the germline ends. The CDR3 nucleotides are TGTGCCAGCAGCGTCAATAGCAATCAGCCCCAGCATTTT. It encodes CASSVNSNQPQHF.

This clonotype was counted only a few times. The junction does not match germline at one end; this may be a read error. This chain links TRBV4-1 with TRBJ2-7, with TRBD1 matching 7 bases. From germline, CDR1 is MGHRA and CDR2 YSYEKL. There are 15 residues in the CDR3. CDR3 protein: CASSQEQGKGYQQYF. The DNA of the CDR3 is TGCGCCAGCAGCCAAGAACAGGGGAAGGGCTACCAGCAGTACTTC.

This clonotype was detected many times. The chain uses TRBV7-9 and TRBJ1-1; 7 nucleotides align to TRBD1. The J segment lost 5 bases and the V segment lost 6 bases, leaving 3 bases of the junction unmatched. The CDR3 is made up of 12 amino acids. Looked up from germline, CDR1 is SEHNR and CDR2 is FQNEAQ (reference sequence). As DNA, the CDR3 is TGTGCCAGCAGGCCAGGGGGGACTGAAGCTTTCTTT. Residues: CASRPGGTEAFF. The full variable domain, with the rest looked up from reference TRBV7-9 and TRBJ1-1, is DTGVSQNPRHKITKRGQNVTFRCDPISEHNRLYWYRQTLGQGPEFLTYFQNEAQLEKSRLLSDRFSAERPKGSFSTLEIQRTEQGDSAMYLCASRPGGTEAFFGQGTRLTVV.

To note about this clonotype: This is likely a read error, given that the CDR3 carries no conserved phenylalanine or tryptophan at its end. The chain joins TRBV11-1 to TRBJ1-1; D remains unclear. Germline V CDR1 and CDR2: SGHAT, FQDESV (reference sequence). V was trimmed by 0 bases and J by 1 base, leaving 9 bases between them. This CDR3 is built from 15 residues. The CDR3 nucleotides read TGTGCCAGCAGCTTAGCGGAATGGGGGAACACTGAAGCTTTCTTG. Amino acids: CASSLAEWGNTEAFL.

This clonotype was counted at least ten times. The chain joins TRBV5-6 to TRBJ2-5; 8 bases are a match to TRBD1. The CDR3 loop spans 16 amino acids. The trim removed 3 bases at V and 2 bases at J, leaving 9 bases unmatched. Per the germline V gene, CDR1 is SGHDT and CDR2 is YYEEEE. The DNA of the CDR3 is TGTGCCAGCAGCTCCCGCAGGGGGCATTGGCAAGAGACCCAGTACTTC. Residues: CASSSRRGHWQETQYF.